This TCR beta chain was recovered during a study of control samples from healthy donors and cancer patients. The CDR3 runs 13 residues. Trimming pared 6 bases from V and 5 bases from J, leaving 13 bases between. Measured with immunoSEQ multiplex PCR; TCRdb has only the in-frame clones, and not every one. The data contain approximately 51,000 clones, roughly 80% of them singletons. The sample consisted of blood. This receptor was identified in a man in his 70s in good health. The V and J genes are TRBV12-3 or TRBV12-4 and TRBJ1-2, with D tentatively TRBD1 (6 bases). The CDR3 sequence is CASRPGQQYGYTF. CDR3 DNA: TGTGCCAGCAGACCCGGACAGCAGTATGGCTACACCTTC.